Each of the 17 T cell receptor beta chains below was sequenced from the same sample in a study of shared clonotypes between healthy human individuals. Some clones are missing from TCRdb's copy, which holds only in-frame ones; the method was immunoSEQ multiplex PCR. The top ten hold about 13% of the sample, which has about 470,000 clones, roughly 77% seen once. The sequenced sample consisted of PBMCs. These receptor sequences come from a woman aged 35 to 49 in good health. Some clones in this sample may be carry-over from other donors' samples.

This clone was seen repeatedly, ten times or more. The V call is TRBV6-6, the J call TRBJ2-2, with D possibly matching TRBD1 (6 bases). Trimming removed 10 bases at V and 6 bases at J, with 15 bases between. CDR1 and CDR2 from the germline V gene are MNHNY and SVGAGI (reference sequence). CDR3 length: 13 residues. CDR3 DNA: TGTGCCACCCACAGGGCGGAGGCCGGGGAGCTGTTTTTT. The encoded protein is CATHRAEAGELFF.

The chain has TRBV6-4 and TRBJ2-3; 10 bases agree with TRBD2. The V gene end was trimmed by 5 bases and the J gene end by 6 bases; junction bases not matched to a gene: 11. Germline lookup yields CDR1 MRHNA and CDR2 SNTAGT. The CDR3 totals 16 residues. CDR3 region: CASSREAGGALDTQYF. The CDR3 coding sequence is TGTGCCAGCAGTAGAGAAGCGGGAGGGGCATTGGATACGCAGTATTTT.

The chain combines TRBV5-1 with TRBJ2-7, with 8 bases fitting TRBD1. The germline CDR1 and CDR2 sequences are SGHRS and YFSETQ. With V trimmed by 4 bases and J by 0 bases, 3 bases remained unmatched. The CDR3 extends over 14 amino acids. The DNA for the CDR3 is TGCGCCAGCAGCACACAGGGGGACTCCTACGAGCAGTACTTC. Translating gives CASSTQGDSYEQYF.

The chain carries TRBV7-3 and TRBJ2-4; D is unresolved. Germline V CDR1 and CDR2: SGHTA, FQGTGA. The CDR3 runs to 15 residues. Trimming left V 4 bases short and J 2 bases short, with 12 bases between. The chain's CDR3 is CASSSTDGPKNIQYF. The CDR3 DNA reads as TGTGCCAGCAGCTCGACTGACGGGCCCAAAAACATTCAGTACTTC.

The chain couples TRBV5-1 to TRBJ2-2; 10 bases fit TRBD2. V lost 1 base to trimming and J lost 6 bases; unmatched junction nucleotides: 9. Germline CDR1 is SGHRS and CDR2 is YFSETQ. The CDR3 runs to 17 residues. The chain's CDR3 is CASSLIPSGSQSGELFF. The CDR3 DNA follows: TGCGCCAGCAGCTTGATTCCTAGCGGGAGTCAATCCGGGGAGCTGTTTTTT.

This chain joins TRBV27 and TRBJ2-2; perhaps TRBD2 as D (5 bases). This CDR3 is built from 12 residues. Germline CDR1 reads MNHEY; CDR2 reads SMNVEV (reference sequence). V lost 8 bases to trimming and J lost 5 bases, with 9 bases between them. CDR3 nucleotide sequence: TGTGCCAGCTCTAGAGGGACCGGGGAGCTGTTTTTT. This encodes CASSRGTGELFF.

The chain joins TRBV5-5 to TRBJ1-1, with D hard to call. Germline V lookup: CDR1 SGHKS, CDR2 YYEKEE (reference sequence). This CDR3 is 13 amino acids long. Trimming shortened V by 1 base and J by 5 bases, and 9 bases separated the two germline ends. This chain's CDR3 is CASSLSYGTEAFF. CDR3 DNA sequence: TGTGCCAGCAGCTTGTCATACGGGACTGAAGCTTTCTTT.

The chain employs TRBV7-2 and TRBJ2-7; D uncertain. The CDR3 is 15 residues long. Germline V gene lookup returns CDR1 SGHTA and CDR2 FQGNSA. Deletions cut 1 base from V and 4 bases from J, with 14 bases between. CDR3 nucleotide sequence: TGTGCCAGCAGCTTAGAAGCGTCTTCTTGGTACGAGCAGTACTTC. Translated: CASSLEASSWYEQYF.

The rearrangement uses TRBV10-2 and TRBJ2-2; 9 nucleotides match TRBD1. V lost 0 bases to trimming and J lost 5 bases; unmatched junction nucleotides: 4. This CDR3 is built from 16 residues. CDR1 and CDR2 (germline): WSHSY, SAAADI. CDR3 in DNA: TGCGCCAGCAGTGAGTCCCGGGACAGGGCAACCGGGGAGCTGTTTTTT. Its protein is CASSESRDRATGELFF.

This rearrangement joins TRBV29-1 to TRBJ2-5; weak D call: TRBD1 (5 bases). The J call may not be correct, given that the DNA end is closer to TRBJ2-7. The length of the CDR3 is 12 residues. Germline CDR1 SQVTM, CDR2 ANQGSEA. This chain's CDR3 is CSVVDSPYEQYF. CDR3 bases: TGCAGCGTTGTTGACAGTCCCTACGAGCAGTACTTC.

The CDR3, as DNA: TGTGCCAGCAGTTTTTGGACAGGGGGGCAAGAGACCCAGTACTTC. It is translated as CASSFWTGGQETQYF. The J gene is TRBJ2-5, the V gene TRBV27, with 10 bases identical to TRBD1. This CDR3 region has 15 residues. CDR1 is MNHEY, CDR2 SMNVEV, per germline (reference sequence). V was clipped by 3 bases and J by 2 bases; unmatched bases: 3.

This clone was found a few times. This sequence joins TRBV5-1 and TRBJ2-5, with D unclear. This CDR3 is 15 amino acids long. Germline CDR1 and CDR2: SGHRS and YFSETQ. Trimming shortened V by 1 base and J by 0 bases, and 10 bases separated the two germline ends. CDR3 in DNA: TGCGCCAGCAGCTTGCTATCTCGGAACCAAGAGACCCAGTACTTC. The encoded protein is CASSLLSRNQETQYF. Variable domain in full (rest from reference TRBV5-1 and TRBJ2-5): KAGVTQTPRYLIKTRGQQVTLSCSPISGHRSVSWYQQTPGQGLQFLFEYFSETQRNKGNFPGRFSGRQFSNSRSEMNVSTLELGDSALYLCASSLLSRNQETQYFGPGTRLLVL.

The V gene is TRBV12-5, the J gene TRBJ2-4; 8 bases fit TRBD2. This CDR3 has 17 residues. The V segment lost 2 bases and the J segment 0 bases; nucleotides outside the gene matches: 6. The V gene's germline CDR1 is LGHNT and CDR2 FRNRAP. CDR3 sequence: CASGLCTSGKAKNIQYF. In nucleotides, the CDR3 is TGTGCTAGTGGTTTGTGTACTAGCGGAAAAGCCAAAAACATTCAGTACTTC. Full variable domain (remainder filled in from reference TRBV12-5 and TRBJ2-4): DARVTQTPRHKVTEMGQEVTMRCQPILGHNTVFWYRQTMMQGLELLAYFRNRAPLDDSGMPKDRFSAEMPDATLATLKIQPSEPRDSAVYFCASGLCTSGKAKNIQYFGAGTRLSVL.

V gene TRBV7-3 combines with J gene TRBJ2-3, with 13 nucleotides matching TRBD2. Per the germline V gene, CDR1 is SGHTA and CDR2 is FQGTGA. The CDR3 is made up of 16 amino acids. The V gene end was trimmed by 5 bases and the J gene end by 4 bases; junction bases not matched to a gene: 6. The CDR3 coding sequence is TGTGCCAGCAGCCCACGACTAGCGGGAGGACCAGATACGCAGTATTTT. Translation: CASSPRLAGGPDTQYF.

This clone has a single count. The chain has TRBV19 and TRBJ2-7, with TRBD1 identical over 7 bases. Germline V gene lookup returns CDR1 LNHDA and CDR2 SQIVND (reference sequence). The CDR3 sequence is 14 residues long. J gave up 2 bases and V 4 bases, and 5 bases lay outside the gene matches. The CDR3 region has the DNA TGTGCCAGTAGTACCCGGGACAGCCCCTACGAGCAGTACTTC. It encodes CASSTRDSPYEQYF. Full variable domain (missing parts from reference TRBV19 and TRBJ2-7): DGGITQSPKYLFRKEGQNVTLSCEQNLNHDAMYWYRQDPGQGLRLIYYSQIVNDFQKGDIAEGYSVSREKKESFPLTVTSAQKNPTAFYLCASSTRDSPYEQYFGPGTRLTVT.

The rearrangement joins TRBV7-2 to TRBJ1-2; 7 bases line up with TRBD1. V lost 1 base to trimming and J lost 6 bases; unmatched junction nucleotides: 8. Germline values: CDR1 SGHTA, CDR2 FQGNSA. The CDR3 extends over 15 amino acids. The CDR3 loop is CASSLEPGGGHGYTF. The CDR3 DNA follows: TGTGCCAGCAGCTTAGAACCAGGAGGGGGCCATGGCTACACCTTC.

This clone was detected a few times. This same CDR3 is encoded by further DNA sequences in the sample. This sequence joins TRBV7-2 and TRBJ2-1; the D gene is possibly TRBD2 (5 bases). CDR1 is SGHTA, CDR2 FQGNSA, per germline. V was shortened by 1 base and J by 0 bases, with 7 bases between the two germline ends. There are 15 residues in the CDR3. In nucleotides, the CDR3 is TGTGCCAGCAGCTTAGAAGGGAGCTCCTACAATGAGCAGTTCTTC. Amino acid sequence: CASSLEGSSYNEQFF. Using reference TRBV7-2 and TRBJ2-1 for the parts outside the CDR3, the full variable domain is GAGVSQSPSNKVTEKGKDVELRCDPISGHTALYWYRQSLGQGLEFLIYFQGNSAPDKSGLPSDRFSAERTGGSVSTLTIQRTQQEDSAVYLCASSLEGSSYNEQFFGPGTRLTVL.